Presented here are 10 T cell receptor beta chains from one specimen sequenced in a study of tumor-infiltrating lymphocytes in primary liver carcinoma. Investigators took RNA and DNA out together from about 19-30 mg of unsorted bulk tissue. With a constant-region primer, TCR beta cDNA was made from about 0.55 ug of total RNA. Construction of TCR beta libraries relied on three successive nested multiplex PCR rounds employing slightly modified ARM-PCR. For 10 cycles apiece, the opening two PCR rounds ran with TRBV1-TRBV30 forward primers and a C-beta reverse primer. TCRdb reprocessed the multiplex PCR reads via MiXCR and lists one record per CDR3 protein. The table has 90,000 to 150,000 distinct CDR3 sequences, around 70% seen once. What was sequenced was tumor-adjacent normal liver tissue. The receptors originated from a woman in her fifties or sixties with primary liver carcinoma and hepatitis B virus infection.

This clonotype has a single count. The junction and the germline gene differ at one end; a read error may be behind it. The V and J genes are TRBV29-1 and TRBJ1-2; D possibly corresponds to TRBD1 (6 bases). The CDR3 totals 11 residues. Germline V gene data show CDR1 as SQVTM and CDR2 as ANQGSEA. The CDR3, as DNA: TGCAGCGTCGTTGGGGGCCGGGGCTGCACCTTC. It encodes CSVVGGRGCTF.

The chain has TRBV6-5 and TRBJ2-5; 7 nucleotides line up with TRBD1. CDR1 MNHEY and CDR2 SVGAGI come from the germline V gene. The length of the CDR3 is 14 residues. Trimming cost V 4 bases and J 9 bases; bases outside gene matches: 11. In DNA form, the CDR3 reads TGTGCCAGCAGTTCAGGGACAGTTTACGGGGCCCAGTACTTC. The encoded protein is CASSSGTVYGAQYF.

This clonotype was found once. One end of the junction is discordant with germline, which a read error may explain. V gene TRBV29-1 combines with J gene TRBJ2-7; the D gene is possibly TRBD2 (7 bases). CDR1 and CDR2 from the germline V gene are SQVTM and ANQGSEA. The CDR3 sequence is 13 residues long. This CDR3 is CSVEGGLSDEQYF. The CDR3 bases are TGCAGCGTTGAGGGGGGGCTATCTGACGAGCAGTATTTC.

This clonotype was observed a few times. One base away lies a much larger clone, so this may be a sequencing read error. V and J are TRBV4-1 and TRBJ2-5; the D gene could be TRBD1 or TRBD2 (6 bases each). V was shortened by 3 bases and J by 5 bases, with 16 bases between the two germline ends. The CDR3 is 15 amino acids. Germline V lookup: CDR1 MGHRA, CDR2 YSYEKL. CDR3: CASSQEGHGRETQYF. The CDR3 nucleotides read TGCGCCAGCAGCCAGGAGGGACATGGACGCGAGACCCAGTACTTC.

A word on this clonotype: This could be a read error, since a much larger clone is one nucleotide away. The chain links TRBV12-3 or TRBV12-4 to TRBJ1-5; tentative D call: TRBD1 (5 bases). There are 16 residues in the CDR3. V was pared by 8 bases and J by 0 bases, with 17 bases between. The DNA of the CDR3 is TGTGCCAGCCACCTCGGGGCCCACATTAGCAATCAGCCCCAGCATTTT. It specifies CASHLGAHISNQPQHF.

In its sample, this clonotype was seen a few times. This is likely a read error, given that the CDR3 carries no conserved phenylalanine or tryptophan at its end. The chain carries TRBV12-3 or TRBV12-4 and TRBJ1-1; 8 bases are shared with TRBD1. This CDR3 spans 14 amino acids. With V trimmed by 5 bases and J by 5 bases, 7 bases remained unmatched. Written as DNA, the CDR3 is TGTGCCAGCAGTCGAACAGGGGGGGGGACTGAAGCTTTCCTT. It translates to CASSRTGGGTEAFL.

This rearrangement joins TRBV19 to TRBJ1-5; D unclear. The CDR3 runs 15 residues. CDR1 and CDR2 from the germline V gene are LNHDA and SQIVND (reference sequence). The germline V and J ends were trimmed by 8 bases and 4 bases, with 18 bases remaining between them. The DNA of the CDR3 is TGTGCCAGTTCTCCTTACGACGGGGAGAATCAGCCCCAGCATTTT. This sequence encodes CASSPYDGENQPQHF.

The table lists this clonotype with a count of one. This chain links TRBV11-2 with TRBJ2-1; D is perhaps TRBD1 or TRBD2 (7 bases each). Trimming removed 4 bases from V and 12 bases from J, with 16 bases in between. CDR3 length equals 13 residues. The germline V gene has CDR1 SGHAT and CDR2 FQNNGV. CDR3 loop: CASSWTSGTVQFF. The CDR3 nucleotides are TGTGCCAGCAGCTGGACTAGTGGGACAGTGCAGTTCTTC. Using reference TRBV11-2 and TRBJ2-1 for the parts outside the CDR3, the full variable domain is EAGVAQSPRYKIIEKRQSVAFWCNPISGHATLYWYQQILGQGPKLLIQFQNNGVVDDSQLPKDRFSAERLKGVDSTLKIQPAKLEDSAVYLCASSWTSGTVQFFGPGTRLTVL.

Many counts were recorded for this clonotype. The gene calls are TRBV29-1 and TRBJ2-7; TRBD1 is a possible D gene (6 bases). This CDR3 has 13 residues. CDR1 and CDR2 (germline): SQVTM, ANQGSEA. The germline V and J ends were trimmed by 4 bases and 6 bases, with 16 bases remaining between them. Written as DNA, the CDR3 is TGCAGCGTTGGATCACAGGGTTTGGGCGAGCAGTACTTC. Translation gives CSVGSQGLGEQYF.

This clonotype has at least ten counts. This chain connects TRBV5-4 to TRBJ2-2; 10 nucleotides line up with TRBD1. The CDR3 covers 16 residues. Germline-derived CDR1 and CDR2 are SGHNT and YYREEE (reference sequence). V lost 3 bases and J lost 2; bases outside the gene matches: 4. CDR3 loop: CASSWGTGANTGELFF. The CDR3 DNA follows: TGTGCCAGCAGCTGGGGGACAGGGGCCAACACCGGGGAGCTGTTTTTT.